These 20 T cell receptor beta chains were all obtained from the same sample, sequenced in a study of response to subunit inactivated influenza vaccine. TCRdb ran MiXCR on the RT-PCR reads and lists one entry per CDR3 protein. This table has about 540,000 distinct CDR3 sequences, under 25% appearing once. The same data also went into a second study, on T cells expressing NK-cell markers. Per that paper: A 5'RACE template switching approach incorporating UMIs was used to make TCR beta cDNA.

The material was CD4+ T cells sorted from PBMCs, obtained less than 13 days after vaccination. Receptors originate from a man between 50 and 59 years old who received an inactivated influenza vaccine.

Written as DNA, the CDR3 is TGTGCCTCCCACAGGAGAAACTACGAGCAGTACTTC. It encodes CASHRRNYEQYF. The chain joins TRBV6-2 or TRBV6-3 to TRBJ2-7, with D possibly TRBD1 on 5 matching bases. The CDR3 sequence is 12 residues long. The germline CDR1 and CDR2 sequences are MNHEY and SVGEGT. The ends were cut back, 11 bases at V and 3 bases at J, with 14 bases in the middle.

The chain joins TRBV2 to TRBJ2-5; 8 nucleotides align to TRBD2. Germline V CDR1 and CDR2: SNHLY, FYNNEI. Germline trimming cut 6 bases from V and 2 bases from J; bases unmatched to any gene: 2. CDR3 length: 13 residues. CDR3 protein: CASRRGEQETQYF. The CDR3 DNA sequence: TGTGCCAGCAGGCGGGGGGAACAAGAGACCCAGTACTTC.

CDR3 in amino acids: CSIGQGGTEAFF. In DNA form, the CDR3 reads TGCAGCATAGGACAGGGGGGTACTGAAGCTTTCTTT. The chain uses TRBV29-1 and TRBJ1-1; 10 nucleotides align to TRBD1. Germline V CDR1 and CDR2: SQVTM, ANQGSEA. The ends lost 8 bases at V and 5 bases at J; junction bases unmatched: 5. The CDR3 loop spans 12 amino acids.

V gene TRBV28 combines with J gene TRBJ2-6; D may be TRBD1 or TRBD2 (6 bases each). V was shortened by 7 bases and J by 0 bases, with 16 bases between the two germline ends. The CDR3 runs 17 residues. CDR1 is MDHEN, CDR2 SYDVKM, per germline. In DNA form, the CDR3 reads TGTGCCAGCAACGTAGGAGGAGGGGGCTCTGGGGCCAACGTCCTGACTTTC. Translation: CASNVGGGGSGANVLTF. Supplemented by reference TRBV28 and TRBJ2-6, the full variable domain reads DVKVTQSSRYLVKRTGEKVFLECVQDMDHENMFWYRQDPGLGLRLIYFSYDVKMKEKGDIPEGYSVSREKKERFSLILESASTNQTSMYLCASNVGGGGSGANVLTFGAGSRLTVL.

This clonotype was seen a handful of times. The gene calls are TRBV7-2 and TRBJ2-7; unclear D gene. The germline V and J ends were trimmed by 5 bases and 3 bases, with 14 bases remaining between them. The CDR3 covers 14 residues. Germline V gene sequence: CDR1 SGHTA, CDR2 FQGNSA. This CDR3 reads CASSLRDTNYEQYF. In DNA form, the CDR3 reads TGTGCCAGCAGCCTAAGAGATACAAACTACGAGCAGTACTTC.

This clonotype came up a few times. The genes are TRBV12-3 or TRBV12-4 and TRBJ2-6; no clear D gene. The CDR3 length is 14 residues. Trimming removed 4 bases from V and 0 bases from J, with 4 bases in between. CDR3 in amino acids: CASSSLSGANVLTF. In DNA, the CDR3 is TGTGCCAGCAGTTCGCTCTCTGGGGCCAACGTCCTGACTTTC.

The V call is TRBV27, the J call TRBJ2-7; no firm D call. CDR3 length: 13 residues. Germline assignment: CDR1 MNHEY and CDR2 SMNVEV (reference sequence). Trimming took 6 bases from V and 2 from J, leaving 11 bases between them. CDR3: CASSLFGPYEQYF. The DNA of the CDR3 is TGTGCCAGCAGCCTGTTTGGCCCCTACGAGCAGTACTTC.

This clonotype was seen only a few times. The chain combines TRBV15 with TRBJ2-1; 10 bases are a match to TRBD2. Per the germline V gene, CDR1 is LNHNV and CDR2 is YYDKDF (reference sequence). The CDR3 spans 18 residues. V trimming: 0 bases; J trimming: 8 bases; junction bases outside the gene matches: 13. The CDR3 loop reads CATSRDVSGRANFDEQFF. The DNA of the CDR3 is TGTGCCACCAGCAGAGATGTCAGCGGGAGGGCGAATTTCGATGAGCAGTTCTTC.

In this sample, this clonotype turned up a few times. The rearrangement joins TRBV6-1 to TRBJ1-2, with no clear D. Per germline, CDR1 MNHNS and CDR2 SASEGT. V dropped 1 base and J dropped 3 bases, with 6 bases sitting between them. This CDR3 is built from 13 residues. The CDR3 spells CASSEVGYYGYTF. DNA for the CDR3: TGTGCCAGCAGTGAAGTGGGATACTATGGCTACACCTTC.

The genes are TRBV6-2 or TRBV6-3 and TRBJ2-1, with unresolved D. Germline V gene data show CDR1 as MNHEY and CDR2 as SVGEGT. The CDR3 is 14 residues long. V lost 6 bases, J lost 3 bases, and 12 bases lay in between. The chain's CDR3 is CASRRSGGYNEQFF. CDR3 sequence (DNA): TGTGCCAGCAGGCGGTCCGGCGGCTACAATGAGCAGTTCTTC.

Comment on this clonotype: At one boundary the junction diverges from the germline segment, which might be a read error. The chain has TRBV5-1 and TRBJ2-5; 13 bases map to TRBD2. The CDR3 is 15 residues long. The germline CDR1 and CDR2 sequences are SGHRS and YFSETQ. CDR3: CASSRTSGGQDTQYF. The CDR3, as DNA: TGCGCCAGCAGTAGGACTAGCGGGGGTCAAGACACCCAGTACTTC.

The chain couples TRBV20-1 to TRBJ1-2; TRBD1 agrees at 10 bases. The CDR3 totals 14 residues. V gave up 3 bases and J gave up 10 bases; unmatched junction bases: 11. Germline-derived CDR1 and CDR2 are DFQATT and SNEGSKA (reference sequence). CDR3 region: CSASLPPGQGTYTF. DNA of the CDR3: TGCAGTGCTAGTCTCCCTCCGGGACAGGGGACCTACACCTTC.

The CDR3 is CASSSRTGRIEQFF. CDR3 DNA sequence: TGTGCCAGCAGCTCCCGGACAGGGAGGATTGAGCAGTTCTTC. This chain joins TRBV7-2 and TRBJ2-1; 8 bases line up with TRBD1. The germline V gene has CDR1 SGHTA and CDR2 FQGNSA. V shed 4 bases and J 9 bases; nucleotides not matched to a gene: 8. The CDR3 loop spans 14 amino acids.

This chain joins TRBV3-1 and TRBJ1-1; D is possibly TRBD1 (6 bases). Germline values: CDR1 LGHDT, CDR2 YNNKEL (reference sequence). With 3 bases removed from V and 3 bases from J, the gap between germline ends came to 11 bases. This CDR3 spans 14 amino acids. CDR3 nucleotide sequence: TGTGCCAGCAGCCAGGCAACAGGGTACACTGAAGCTTTCTTT. Translating it yields CASSQATGYTEAFF.

As regards this clonotype: The junction departs from the called germline gene at one end, perhaps through a read error. The chain links TRBV25-1 to TRBJ2-7; weak D call: TRBD2 (6 bases). The germline CDR1 and CDR2 sequences are MGHDK and SYGVNS. The CDR3 totals 16 residues. The CDR3 DNA reads TGTACCAGCAGTGGCCCCCGACGCGGGAAAGTATACGAGCAGTACTTC. Residues: CTSSGPRRGKVYEQYF.

This clonotype was seen a few times. This sequence joins TRBV3-1 and TRBJ2-7, with 8 bases fitting TRBD1. Germline V gene data show CDR1 as LGHDT and CDR2 as YNNKEL (reference sequence). V dropped 1 base and J dropped 6; count of bases not matched to a gene: 11. CDR3 length: 16 residues. The chain's CDR3 is CASSQGLGQDLSEQYF. In DNA form, the CDR3 reads TGTGCCAGCAGCCAAGGCCTGGGACAGGACCTCTCCGAGCAGTACTTC.

The chain couples TRBV6-2 or TRBV6-3 to TRBJ2-1, with a possible D match to TRBD1 (5 bases). CDR1 is MNHEY, CDR2 SVGEGT, per germline. With 6 bases removed from V and 7 bases from J, the gap between germline ends came to 10 bases. The CDR3 has 12 residues. CDR3 sequence reads: CASRARQNEQFF. The CDR3 coding sequence is TGTGCCAGCAGAGCCAGACAGAATGAGCAGTTCTTC.

This clonotype was seen a handful of times. The chain is built from TRBV29-1 and TRBJ2-1; 7 bases line up with TRBD2. J lost 5 bases, V lost 7 bases, and 17 bases had no gene match. The CDR3 runs 16 residues. Germline CDR1 SQVTM, CDR2 ANQGSEA. The CDR3 coding sequence is TGCAGCGGGAGGGGTTCGCGGGAGACTACGGACAATGAGCAGTTCTTC. Protein sequence: CSGRGSRETTDNEQFF.

In DNA form, the CDR3 reads TGTGCCAGCAAGAGGTCAGATACTGAAGCTTTCTTT. As protein: CASKRSDTEAFF. The V call is TRBV12-3 or TRBV12-4, the J call TRBJ1-1; D is unresolved. The CDR3 has 12 amino acids. Deletions cut 7 bases from V and 5 bases from J, with 11 bases between.

The chain combines TRBV10-3 with TRBJ2-1; maybe TRBD1 (5 bases). Germline V lookup: CDR1 ENHRY, CDR2 SYGVKD. The CDR3 length is 15 residues. Trimming took 6 bases from V and 8 from J, leaving 20 bases between them. This CDR3 is CAISVPGRGQYEQFF. The CDR3 nucleotides read TGTGCCATCAGCGTCCCAGGAAGGGGCCAATATGAGCAGTTCTTC.